These T cell receptor beta chains were read from a single sample in a study of control samples from healthy donors and cancer patients. Profiling relied on immunoSEQ multiplex PCR, and the TCRdb table lists in-frame clones only, not all of them. The sample holds about 28,000 clones; 90% to 95% are singletons and the top ten take approximately 12%. The source material was PBMCs. The receptors stem from a middle-aged man with lung cancer. Both conserved end residues are part of each CDR3. A D gene is named only where the DNA matches it firmly. Rows give clone size only sometimes, using once, few, many, or a class for an expanded clone.

v_call,j_call,clone_size,d_call,cdr3_nt,cdr3_aa
TRBV14,TRBJ2-3,hyperexpanded,TRBD2,TGTGCCAGCAGCCAAGAGGACGCTAGCGGGGGCAATACGCAGTATTTT,CASSQEDASGGNTQYF
TRBV7-2,TRBJ2-1,NA,NA,TGTGCCAGCAGCTTGAGGTCATCCGGGGGAGACAACAATGAGCAGTTCTTC,CASSLRSSGGDNNEQFF
TRBV7-8,TRBJ2-2,once,NA,TGTGCCAGCACCCCGAGTCCGGACTATCAAAGCACCGGGGAGCTGTTTTTT,CASTPSPDYQSTGELFF
TRBV7-2,TRBJ2-5,NA,NA,TGTGCCGGAGGAGGGGGGCTCCAAGAGACCCAGTACTTC,CAGGGGLQETQYF
TRBV18,TRBJ2-3,NA,NA,TGTGCCAGCTCTCCTCCATCCGGGCCAGATACGCAGTATTTT,CASSPPSGPDTQYF
TRBV2,TRBJ2-7,NA,NA,TGTGCCAGCAGTGAATTGGGGGTCGGAAGCGAGCAGTACTTC,CASSELGVGSEQYF
TRBV7-2,TRBJ1-2,NA,TRBD1,TGTGCCAGCAGGGGTGGGAGGGGGCGCGGCTATGGCTACACCTTC,CASRGGRGRGYGYTF
TRBV2,TRBJ2-5,NA,NA,TGTGCCAGCAGTGAACCCCGGTCGACCCAGTACTTC,CASSEPRSTQYF
TRBV7-2,TRBJ2-5,NA,NA,TGTGCCAGCAGCCCGGGGACAGAGACCCAGTACTTC,CASSPGTETQYF
TRBV4-3,TRBJ1-2,NA,NA,TGCGCCAGCAGCCAAGATGGTCCGGGAGATTACACCTTC,CASSQDGPGDYTF
TRBV3-1/TRBV3-2,TRBJ1-1,NA,TRBD1,TGTGCCAGCAGCCGCGGGACAGGGGGAGTGTCTGAAGCTTTCTTT,CASSRGTGGVSEAFF
TRBV4-1,TRBJ1-2,NA,NA,TGCGCCAGCAGCCAAGCTACGGGACTCAGCGGAGGTGGCTACACCTTC,CASSQATGLSGGGYTF
TRBV27,TRBJ2-1,NA,TRBD1,TGTGCCAGCAGTTTATTTAGGGACAGGGGTTACAATGAGCAGTTCTTC,CASSLFRDRGYNEQFF
TRBV6-2/TRBV6-3,TRBJ1-3,NA,NA,TGTGCCAGCAGTGACCGACACGACCTAAGAAACACCATATATTTT,CASSDRHDLRNTIYF
TRBV9,TRBJ2-5,NA,TRBD1,TGTGCCAGCAGCGTACAGGGGGCGGGCGGAGAGACCCAGTACTTC,CASSVQGAGGETQYF
TRBV18,TRBJ1-2,NA,NA,TGTGCCAGCTCACGGGACACTGCTAACTATGGCTACACCTTC,CASSRDTANYGYTF
TRBV28,TRBJ2-1,NA,TRBD1,TGTGCCAGCAGTTTGAGGATGGGACAGGGGCCTACTGTTGCCTACAATGAGCAGTTCTTC,CASSLRMGQGPTVAYNEQFF
TRBV23-1,TRBJ2-4,NA,NA,TGCGCCAGCAGCCTCGTTGGGGGACACCTAAGCCAGAATCAAAACATTCAGTACTTC,CASSLVGGHLSQNQNIQYF
TRBV30,TRBJ2-5,NA,NA,TGTGCCTGGAGTGTACAGGACTCCTACGGTGAATCCCAGTACTTC,CAWSVQDSYGESQYF
TRBV5-1,TRBJ1-5,NA,NA,TGCGCCAGCAGCTTGGATGTGAATCAGCCCCAGCATTTT,CASSLDVNQPQHF
TRBV6-2/TRBV6-3,TRBJ1-1,NA,NA,TGTGCCAGCAGTTACTCGTGGGGGCAAGTGAACACTGAAGCTTTCTTT,CASSYSWGQVNTEAFF
TRBV6-5,TRBJ1-1,NA,NA,TGTGCCAGCAGTTACTCGTCAGGGGAGAACACTGAAGCTTTCTTT,CASSYSSGENTEAFF
TRBV4-1,TRBJ2-7,NA,TRBD2,TGCGCCAGCAGCCAATCCTGGGAGGGTTCCTACGAGCAGTACTTC,CASSQSWEGSYEQYF
TRBV6-5,TRBJ1-5,NA,TRBD1,TGTGCCAGCAGGCCTCGCGGGACAGGGCGGCAGCCCCAGCATTTT,CASRPRGTGRQPQHF
TRBV12-3/TRBV12-4,TRBJ1-4,NA,NA,TGTGCCAGCGGGGGACCGGGCGGAAAACTGTTTTTT,CASGGPGGKLFF
TRBV7-2,TRBJ1-3,NA,NA,TGTGCCAGCAGCTCCGACGGGGGAAACACCATATATTTT,CASSSDGGNTIYF